Each of the 16 T cell receptor beta chains below was sequenced from the same sample in a study of early T cells in non-severe SARS-CoV-2 infection. Each CDR3 protein is one row after TCRdb ran MiXCR on the 5' RACE reads. The sample consists of 60,000 to 70,000 distinct CDR3 sequences, around 8.7% of them appearing once. The sample taken for sequencing was whole blood. The origin of the receptors is an adult who was a healthcare worker with PCR-confirmed SARS-CoV-2 infection or an uninfected control (not recorded which).

At least ten counts were recorded for this clonotype. This sequence joins TRBV2 and TRBJ2-2; 12 positions agree with TRBD2. V lost 6 bases, J lost 0 bases, and 14 bases stayed unmatched. This CDR3 comprises 20 residues. Germline V gene lookup returns CDR1 SNHLY and CDR2 FYNNEI. CDR3: CASSRRPRLAGASNTGELFF. CDR3 nucleotide sequence: TGTGCCAGCAGCCGACGACCCAGACTAGCGGGAGCGTCGAACACCGGGGAGCTGTTTTTT.

This clonotype was counted many times. CDR3 in DNA: TGTGCCAGCAGTTCTTGGGCGACAGGGAATTACTACGAGCAGTACTTC. Translated: CASSSWATGNYYEQYF. V usage is TRBV27 and J usage is TRBJ2-7, with 7 positions matching TRBD1. CDR3 length: 16 residues. J gave up 3 bases and V 4 bases, and 12 bases lay outside the gene matches. Looked up from germline, CDR1 is MNHEY and CDR2 is SMNVEV (reference sequence).

This clonotype was counted between two and nine times. V is TRBV7-9 and J is TRBJ2-2; D is uncertain. V was pared by 5 bases and J by 0 bases, with 13 bases between. Germline CDR1 reads SEHNR; CDR2 reads FQNEAQ (reference sequence). The CDR3 runs 16 residues. The chain's CDR3 is CASSASGTANTGELFF. The CDR3 nucleotides are TGTGCCAGCAGCGCCTCAGGCACCGCGAACACCGGGGAGCTGTTTTTT.

This clonotype was counted ten times or more. The chain has TRBV7-6 and TRBJ1-3; D remains unclear. Trimming left V 1 base short and J 0 bases short, with 10 bases between. The CDR3 has 16 residues. Germline lookup yields CDR1 SGHVS and CDR2 FNYEAQ. The CDR3 DNA reads as TGTGCCAGCAGCTTAGAATCGGGTGGCTCTGGAAACACCATATATTTT. As protein: CASSLESGGSGNTIYF. The full variable domain, with the rest looked up from reference TRBV7-6 and TRBJ1-3, is GAGVSQSPRYKVTKRGQDVALRCDPISGHVSLYWYRQALGQGPEFLTYFNYEAQQDKSGLPNDRFSAERPEGSISTLTIQRTEQRDSAMYRCASSLESGGSGNTIYFGEGSWLTVV.

In its sample, this clonotype was seen a few times. This chain uses TRBV19 with TRBJ2-3; 11 bases align to TRBD2. The CDR3 runs to 15 residues. The germline V gene encodes CDR1 LNHDA and CDR2 SQIVND (reference sequence). Trimming at V came to 6 bases and at J to 2 bases, leaving 4 bases not matched to a gene. The CDR3 protein is CASSPLAGDTDTQYF. CDR3 coding DNA: TGTGCCAGTAGCCCACTAGCGGGAGACACAGATACGCAGTATTTT.

This clonotype was seen more than once but under ten times. This chain joins TRBV7-9 and TRBJ2-1; TRBD2 aligns across 11 bases. Trimming cost V 5 bases and J 2 bases; bases outside gene matches: 5. Germline values: CDR1 SEHNR, CDR2 FQNEAQ (reference sequence). The CDR3 sequence is 16 residues long. Written as DNA, the CDR3 is TGTGCCAGCAGCGTATTAGCGGGAGGGCCCTACAATGAGCAGTTCTTC. It yields the protein CASSVLAGGPYNEQFF.

This clonotype has a handful of counts. The gene calls are TRBV25-1 and TRBJ2-3; 7 bases line up with TRBD2. This CDR3 is 15 amino acids long. Germline assignment: CDR1 MGHDK and CDR2 SYGVNS. J was trimmed by 4 bases and V by 1 base; bases with no gene match: 5. As DNA, the CDR3 is TGTGCCAGCAGTGAATGGCGGGAGATCGCAGATACGCAGTATTTT. This sequence encodes CASSEWREIADTQYF. Full variable domain (outside the CDR3, taken from reference TRBV25-1 and TRBJ2-3): EADIYQTPRYLVIGTGKKITLECSQTMGHDKMYWYQQDPGMELHLIHYSYGVNSTEKGDLSSESTVSRIRTEHFPLTLESARPSHTSQYLCASSEWREIADTQYFGPGTRLTVL.

This clonotype was counted at least ten times. An end of the junction differs from the germline gene, which may be a read error. The chain employs TRBV24-1 and TRBJ2-5, with 7 bases fitting TRBD1. This CDR3 has 15 residues. Germline values: CDR1 KGHDR, CDR2 SFDVKD. The CDR3 nucleotides read TGTCCCACCAGTGATTCAGGGACAGCAAAAGAGACCCAGTACTTC. Translation gives CPTSDSGTAKETQYF.

This clonotype was counted only a few times. The V gene is TRBV5-1, the J gene TRBJ1-2; tentative D call: TRBD1 (6 bases). V gave up 4 bases and J gave up 3 bases, with 19 bases separating them. This CDR3 spans 16 amino acids. Germline V CDR1 and CDR2: SGHRS, YFSETQ. The CDR3 DNA reads as TGCGCCAGCAGCGCGGCAGGGGAACCCGCTTACTATGGCTACACCTTC. Its translation: CASSAAGEPAYYGYTF. Using reference TRBV5-1 and TRBJ1-2 for the parts outside the CDR3, the full variable domain is KAGVTQTPRYLIKTRGQQVTLSCSPISGHRSVSWYQQTPGQGLQFLFEYFSETQRNKGNFPGRFSGRQFSNSRSEMNVSTLELGDSALYLCASSAAGEPAYYGYTFGSGTRLTVV.

This chain links TRBV12-3 or TRBV12-4 with TRBJ2-2; D is undetermined. Trimming stripped 8 bases from V and 7 bases from J, with 14 bases between. The CDR3 loop spans 13 amino acids. The CDR3 loop is CASSLRAYGELFF. CDR3 coding DNA: TGTGCCAGCTCGCTCCGCGCTTACGGGGAGCTGTTTTTT.

This clonotype was found many times. This chain joins TRBV2 and TRBJ2-3, with 9 bases matching TRBD2. Germline lookup yields CDR1 SNHLY and CDR2 FYNNEI. This CDR3 is built from 14 residues. After removal of 6 bases from V and 5 bases from J, the junction contained 6 bases not matched to a gene. CDR3 in amino acids: CASRREGLGDTQYF. In nucleotides, the CDR3 is TGTGCCAGCAGGCGGGAGGGCCTAGGAGATACGCAGTATTTT.

This clonotype was found a few times. The CDR3 nucleotides are TGTGCCACCAGTGATGGGGGACAGGCGAACACCGGGGAGCTGTTTTTT. This sequence encodes CATSDGGQANTGELFF. The chain couples TRBV24-1 to TRBJ2-2, with TRBD1 matching over 8 bases. Germline V gene sequence: CDR1 KGHDR, CDR2 SFDVKD. Losses at the gene ends were 3 bases for V and 0 bases for J; bases not matched to a gene: 2. The CDR3 has 16 residues.

This clonotype was detected only a few times. The chain links TRBV5-5 to TRBJ2-3, with D perhaps matching TRBD2 (6 bases). The CDR3 is 17 amino acids. V was cut by 3 bases and J by 4 bases, with 21 bases left in between. Germline V gene data show CDR1 as SGHKS and CDR2 as YYEKEE (reference sequence). The CDR3 spells CASSWASGRFLADTQYF. Here the CDR3 DNA reads TGTGCCAGCAGCTGGGCAAGCGGGCGATTTCTGGCAGATACGCAGTATTTT.

The chain is built from TRBV24-1 and TRBJ2-3; possibly TRBD2 for D (6 bases). Germline loops: CDR1 KGHDR, CDR2 SFDVKD. The V end was cut by 5 bases, the J end by 0 bases, with 14 bases between. The CDR3 runs 16 residues. The CDR3 is CATSGGGTKSTDTQYF. The DNA of the CDR3 is TGTGCCACCAGTGGTGGGGGGACGAAAAGCACAGATACGCAGTATTTT.

This clonotype was observed a few times. V usage is TRBV10-1 and J usage is TRBJ2-7; the D gene is possibly TRBD2 (5 bases). There are 13 residues in the CDR3. Trimming removed 0 bases from V and 5 bases from J, with 8 bases in between. Germline V gene data show CDR1 as WNHNN and CDR2 as SYGVQD (reference sequence). In DNA form, the CDR3 reads TGCGCCAGCAGTGAGTCCGAGGGCCACGAGCAGTACTTC. The encoded protein is CASSESEGHEQYF.

This chain uses TRBV2 with TRBJ1-2; no clear D gene. Trimming cost V 1 base and J 3 bases, with 9 bases left between them. The V gene's germline CDR1 is SNHLY and CDR2 FYNNEI. The CDR3 loop spans 14 amino acids. The CDR3 DNA reads TGTGCCAGCAGTGAAGGGCCCGCCTACTATGGCTACACCTTC. Its translation: CASSEGPAYYGYTF.